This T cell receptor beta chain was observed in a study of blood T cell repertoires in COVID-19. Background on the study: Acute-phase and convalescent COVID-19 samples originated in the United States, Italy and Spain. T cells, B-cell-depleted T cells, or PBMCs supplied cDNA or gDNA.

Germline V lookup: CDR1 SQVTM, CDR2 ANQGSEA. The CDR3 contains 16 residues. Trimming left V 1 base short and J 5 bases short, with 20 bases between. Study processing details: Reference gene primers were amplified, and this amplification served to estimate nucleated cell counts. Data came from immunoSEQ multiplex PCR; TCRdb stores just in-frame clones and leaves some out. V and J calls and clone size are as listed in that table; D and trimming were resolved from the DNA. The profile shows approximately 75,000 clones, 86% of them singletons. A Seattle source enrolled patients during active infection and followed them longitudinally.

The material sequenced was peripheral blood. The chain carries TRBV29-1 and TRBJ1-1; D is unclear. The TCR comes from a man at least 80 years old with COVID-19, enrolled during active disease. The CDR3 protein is CSVEAGTFLLRTEAFF. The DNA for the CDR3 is TGCAGCGTTGAAGCCGGCACATTCCTCCTGAGGACTGAAGCTTTCTTT.